The source of this TCR beta chain is a study of blood T cell repertoires in COVID-19. About the study: The origin of the acute and convalescent COVID-19 samples was the United States, Italy and Spain. In each case, the material was cDNA or gDNA derived from T cells, B-cell-depleted T cells, or PBMCs.

The V gene end was trimmed by 3 bases and the J gene end by 6 bases; junction bases not matched to a gene: 4. The V gene's germline CDR1 is KGHSH and CDR2 LQKENI. This CDR3 has 14 amino acids. Original data processing: Quantification of nucleated cells was approximated via reference gene primer amplification. The assay was immunoSEQ multiplex PCR, and TCRdb's table has in-frame clones only and misses some. V and J calls and clone size are given by that table; D and trimming were obtained from the DNA. The table has over 30,000 clones, roughly 80% seen once; the top ten hold about 15%. This chain joins TRBV18 and TRBJ2-5; 10 bases are shared with TRBD1. Input material: peripheral blood. This TCR was recovered from an elderly man with active or convalescent COVID-19. In DNA, the CDR3 is TGTGCCAGCTCACCGACAGGGGGCCTGAAGACCCAGTACTTC. Protein sequence: CASSPTGGLKTQYF.